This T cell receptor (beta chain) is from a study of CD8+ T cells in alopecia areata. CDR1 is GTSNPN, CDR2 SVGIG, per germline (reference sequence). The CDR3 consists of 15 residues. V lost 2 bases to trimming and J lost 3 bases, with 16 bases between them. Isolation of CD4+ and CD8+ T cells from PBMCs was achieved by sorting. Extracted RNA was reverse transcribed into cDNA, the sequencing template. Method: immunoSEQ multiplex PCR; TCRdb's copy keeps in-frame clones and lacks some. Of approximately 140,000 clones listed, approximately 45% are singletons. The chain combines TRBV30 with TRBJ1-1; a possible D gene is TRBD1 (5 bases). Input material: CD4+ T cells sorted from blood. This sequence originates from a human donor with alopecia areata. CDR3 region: CAWSRWGGKDTEAFF. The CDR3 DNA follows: TGTGCCTGGAGTCGATGGGGGGGGAAGGACACTGAAGCTTTCTTT.